Reported below is one T cell receptor beta chain. The data were taken from a study of shared clonotypes between healthy human individuals. Study background: Samples came from two female and a few male donors aged 18 to 49.

CDR3 length: 15 amino acids. V was cut by 5 bases and J by 10 bases, with 21 bases left in between. The germline V gene has CDR1 SGHAT and CDR2 FQNNGV. Naive CD8 cells, CD45RO-negative and positively selected for CCR7, excluded terminally differentiated effector memory CD45RA+ cells. Measured with immunoSEQ multiplex PCR; TCRdb has only the in-frame clones, and not every one. The sample includes about 680,000 clones, roughly nine tenths of them seen just once. The receptor's source is a man aged 25 to 40 in good health. The V call is TRBV11-2, the J call TRBJ2-1; possibly TRBD1 or TRBD2 for D (5 bases each). The sample consisted of naive CD8+ T cells sorted from blood. CDR3 in DNA: TGTGCCAGCAGCCCAAGGGACCGCCCGTCCTGGGAGCAGTTCTTC. Its translation is CASSPRDRPSWEQFF.